A selection of T cell receptor beta chains follows, all from one sample in a study of cytomegalovirus exposure and HLA in healthy donors. The table came from immunoSEQ multiplex PCR; TCRdb's copy has only in-frame clones and leaves some out. The sample has about 190,000 clones, over 70% seen once; the top ten hold over 3.5%. Sequencing was done on a sample of PBMCs. These receptors all stem from a man over 45 in good health and CMV-seronegative. The CDR3 runs from the conserved cysteine through the conserved F or W. The D gene is left open where the match is weak. Clone size is given for some rows only: seen once, a few or many times, or a class if the clone is expanded.

D gene: NA; CDR3 length: 12; clone size: NA; V gene: TRBV7-8; J gene: TRBJ2-5; CDR3 DNA: TGTGCCAGCAGCCAACCGGGGGAGACCCAGTACTTC; CDR3 protein: CASSQPGETQYF
D gene: TRBD1; CDR3 length: 15; clone size: NA; V gene: TRBV5-6; J gene: TRBJ1-2; CDR3 DNA: TGTGCCAGCAGCTCTATCCCCAGGGGGACCTATGGCTACACCTTC; CDR3 protein: CASSSIPRGTYGYTF
D gene: NA; CDR3 length: 14; clone size: NA; V gene: TRBV2; J gene: TRBJ2-5; CDR3 DNA: TGTGCCAGCAGTCTCACAGGTTTCCAAGAGACCCAGTACTTC; CDR3 protein: CASSLTGFQETQYF
D gene: TRBD1; CDR3 length: 15; clone size: NA; V gene: TRBV6-1; J gene: TRBJ1-2; CDR3 DNA: TGTGCCAGCAGTGAGACGACAGGGGTTGGCTCCGGCTACACCTTC; CDR3 protein: CASSETTGVGSGYTF
D gene: NA; CDR3 length: 15; clone size: NA; V gene: TRBV7-9; J gene: TRBJ1-3; CDR3 DNA: TGTGCCAGCAGCTTAAACACGGGGTCTGGAAACACCATATATTTT; CDR3 protein: CASSLNTGSGNTIYF
D gene: NA; CDR3 length: 14; clone size: NA; V gene: TRBV5-1; J gene: TRBJ2-5; CDR3 DNA: TGCGCCAGCAGCTTGCAACCCGGGGTGGAGACCCAGTACTTC; CDR3 protein: CASSLQPGVETQYF
D gene: NA; CDR3 length: 13; clone size: NA; V gene: TRBV2; J gene: TRBJ1-5; CDR3 DNA: TGTGCCAGCAAGGCAGGGAGGATTCAGCCCCAGCATTTT; CDR3 protein: CASKAGRIQPQHF
D gene: TRBD2; CDR3 length: 15; clone size: NA; V gene: TRBV7-3; J gene: TRBJ2-1; CDR3 DNA: TGTGCCAGCAGTTCCGGGACTAGGGCCTCCAATGAGCAGTTCTTC; CDR3 protein: CASSSGTRASNEQFF
D gene: NA; CDR3 length: 13; clone size: NA; V gene: TRBV7-2; J gene: TRBJ2-7; CDR3 DNA: TGTGCCAGCAGCTTAGATGGCAGCTACGAGCAGTACTTC; CDR3 protein: CASSLDGSYEQYF
D gene: NA; CDR3 length: 14; clone size: NA; V gene: TRBV6-5; J gene: TRBJ2-7; CDR3 DNA: TGTGCCAGCAGTTACTGTCAGGAAAGGTGCGAGCAGTACTTC; CDR3 protein: CASSYCQERCEQYF
D gene: TRBD1; CDR3 length: 13; clone size: NA; V gene: TRBV4-1; J gene: TRBJ1-1; CDR3 DNA: TGCGCCAGCAGCCAAGAAATGACAGGGCAGGCTTTCTTT; CDR3 protein: CASSQEMTGQAFF
D gene: NA; CDR3 length: 14; clone size: NA; V gene: TRBV25-1; J gene: TRBJ1-1; CDR3 DNA: TGTGCCAGCAAGCCGGACGGAGGGAACACTGAAGCTTTCTTT; CDR3 protein: CASKPDGGNTEAFF
D gene: NA; CDR3 length: 16; clone size: NA; V gene: TRBV7-6; J gene: TRBJ2-3; CDR3 DNA: TGTGCCAGCAGCCTCCCGGACTACTCTAGCACAGATACGCAGTATTTT; CDR3 protein: CASSLPDYSSTDTQYF
D gene: NA; CDR3 length: 15; clone size: few; V gene: TRBV4-2; J gene: TRBJ1-4; CDR3 DNA: TGTGCCAGCAGTTTCAAAGAGGGCCGGAATGAAAAACTGTTTTTT; CDR3 protein: CASSFKEGRNEKLFF
D gene: TRBD1; CDR3 length: 14; clone size: NA; V gene: TRBV6-1; J gene: TRBJ1-2; CDR3 DNA: TGTGCCACCTCCCCCGGGACAGGGGCCTATGGCTACACCTTC; CDR3 protein: CATSPGTGAYGYTF
D gene: NA; CDR3 length: 13; clone size: NA; V gene: TRBV4-1; J gene: TRBJ2-1; CDR3 DNA: TGCGCCAGCTCCCTCGGGGCGGGGCAACGGGAGTTCTTC; CDR3 protein: CASSLGAGQREFF